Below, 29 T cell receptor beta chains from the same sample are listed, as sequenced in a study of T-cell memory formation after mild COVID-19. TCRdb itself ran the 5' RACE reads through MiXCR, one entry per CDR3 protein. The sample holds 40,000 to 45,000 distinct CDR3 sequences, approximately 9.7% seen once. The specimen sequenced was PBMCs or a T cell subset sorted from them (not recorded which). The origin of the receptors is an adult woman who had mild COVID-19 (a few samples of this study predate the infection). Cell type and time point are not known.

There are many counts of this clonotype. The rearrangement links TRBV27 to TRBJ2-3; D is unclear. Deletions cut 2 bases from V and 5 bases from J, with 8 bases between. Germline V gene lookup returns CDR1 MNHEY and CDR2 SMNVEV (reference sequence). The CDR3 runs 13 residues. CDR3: CASSLSYRDTQYF. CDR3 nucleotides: TGTGCCAGCAGTTTAAGTTATCGAGATACGCAGTATTTT.

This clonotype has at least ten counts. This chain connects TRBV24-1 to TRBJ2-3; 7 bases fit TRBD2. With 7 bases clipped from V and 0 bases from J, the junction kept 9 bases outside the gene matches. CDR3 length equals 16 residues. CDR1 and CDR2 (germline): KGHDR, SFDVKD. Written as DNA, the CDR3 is TGTGCCACCAGCCTCCGACTAGCTTCAAGCACAGATACGCAGTATTTT. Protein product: CATSLRLASSTDTQYF.

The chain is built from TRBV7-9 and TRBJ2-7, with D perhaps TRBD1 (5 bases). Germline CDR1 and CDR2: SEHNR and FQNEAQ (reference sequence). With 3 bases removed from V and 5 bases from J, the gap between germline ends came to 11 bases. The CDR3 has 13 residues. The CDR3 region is CASSFTQGDEQYF. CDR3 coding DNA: TGTGCCAGCAGCTTCACTCAGGGTGACGAGCAGTACTTC.

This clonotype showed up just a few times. CDR3 protein: CSAANTGGSGDTQYF. The CDR3, as DNA: TGCAGTGCCGCTAACACAGGGGGCTCTGGAGATACGCAGTATTTT. J is TRBJ2-3 and V is TRBV20-1; 9 nucleotides line up with TRBD1. This CDR3 has 15 residues. Germline V gene data show CDR1 as DFQATT and CDR2 as SNEGSKA (reference sequence). V dropped 6 bases and J dropped 5; count of bases not matched to a gene: 12.

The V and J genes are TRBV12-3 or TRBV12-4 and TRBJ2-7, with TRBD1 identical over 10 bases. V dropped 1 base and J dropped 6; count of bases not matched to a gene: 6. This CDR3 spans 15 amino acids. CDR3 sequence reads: CASSLVGQGFFEQYF. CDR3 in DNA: TGTGCCAGCAGTTTAGTGGGACAGGGGTTCTTCGAGCAGTACTTC.

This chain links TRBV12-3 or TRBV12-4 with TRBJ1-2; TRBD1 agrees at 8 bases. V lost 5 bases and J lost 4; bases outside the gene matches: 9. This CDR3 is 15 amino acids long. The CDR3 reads CASSLHGQGSYGYTF. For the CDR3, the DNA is TGTGCCAGCAGTCTCCACGGACAGGGAAGCTATGGCTACACCTTC.

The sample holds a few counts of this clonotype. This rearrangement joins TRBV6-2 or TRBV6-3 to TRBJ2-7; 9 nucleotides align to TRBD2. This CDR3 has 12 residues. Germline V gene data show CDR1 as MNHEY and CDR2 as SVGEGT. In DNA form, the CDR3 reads TGTGCTAGCGGGAGAAGCTCCTACGAGCAGTACTTC. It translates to CASGRSSYEQYF.

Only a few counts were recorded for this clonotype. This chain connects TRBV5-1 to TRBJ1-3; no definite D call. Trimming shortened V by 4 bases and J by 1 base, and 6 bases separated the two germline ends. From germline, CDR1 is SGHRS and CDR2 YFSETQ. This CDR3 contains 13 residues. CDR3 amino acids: CASSLQSGNTIYF. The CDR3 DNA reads TGCGCCAGCAGCCTGCAGTCTGGAAACACCATATATTTT. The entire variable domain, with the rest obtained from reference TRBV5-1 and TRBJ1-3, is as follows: KAGVTQTPRYLIKTRGQQVTLSCSPISGHRSVSWYQQTPGQGLQFLFEYFSETQRNKGNFPGRFSGRQFSNSRSEMNVSTLELGDSALYLCASSLQSGNTIYFGEGSWLTVV.

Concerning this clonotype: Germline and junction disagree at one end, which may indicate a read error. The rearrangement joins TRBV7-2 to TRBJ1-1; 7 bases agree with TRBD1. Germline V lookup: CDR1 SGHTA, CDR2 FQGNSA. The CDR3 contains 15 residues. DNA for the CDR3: TGTGACAGCCGCCCGGGACAGTGGGTGAACACTGAAGCTTTCTTT. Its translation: CDSRPGQWVNTEAFF.

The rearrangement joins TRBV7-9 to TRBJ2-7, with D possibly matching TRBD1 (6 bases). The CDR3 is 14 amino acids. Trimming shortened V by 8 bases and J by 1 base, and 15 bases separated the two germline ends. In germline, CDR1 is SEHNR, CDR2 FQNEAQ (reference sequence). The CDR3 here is CASLRQGSSYEQYF. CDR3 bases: TGTGCCAGCTTAAGGCAGGGGTCTTCCTACGAGCAGTACTTC.

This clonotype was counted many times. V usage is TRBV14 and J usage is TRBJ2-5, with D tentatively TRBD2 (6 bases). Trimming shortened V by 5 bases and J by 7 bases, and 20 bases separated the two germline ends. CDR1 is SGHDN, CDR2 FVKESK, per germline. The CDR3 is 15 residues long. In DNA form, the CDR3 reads TGTGCCAGCAGCGCCCAAGTCTCGGCGGGGAGGACCCAGTACTTC. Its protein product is CASSAQVSAGRTQYF.

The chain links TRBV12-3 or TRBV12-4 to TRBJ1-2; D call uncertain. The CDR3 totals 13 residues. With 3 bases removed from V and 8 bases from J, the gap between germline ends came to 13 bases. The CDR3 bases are TGTGCCAGCAGTTTCTCAGGAGGGTACGGCTACACCTTC. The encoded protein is CASSFSGGYGYTF.

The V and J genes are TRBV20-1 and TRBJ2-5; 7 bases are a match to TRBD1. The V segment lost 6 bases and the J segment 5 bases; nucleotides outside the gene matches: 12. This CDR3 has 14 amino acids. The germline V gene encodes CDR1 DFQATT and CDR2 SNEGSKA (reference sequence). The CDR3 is CSASRDSNQETQYF. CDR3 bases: TGCAGTGCCAGCCGGGACAGCAATCAGGAGACCCAGTACTTC.

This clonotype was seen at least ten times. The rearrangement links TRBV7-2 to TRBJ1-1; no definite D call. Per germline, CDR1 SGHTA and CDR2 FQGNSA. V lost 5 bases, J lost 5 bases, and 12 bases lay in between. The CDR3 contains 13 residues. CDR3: CASSHLGGTEAFF. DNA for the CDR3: TGTGCCAGCAGCCACCTGGGAGGGACTGAAGCTTTCTTT.

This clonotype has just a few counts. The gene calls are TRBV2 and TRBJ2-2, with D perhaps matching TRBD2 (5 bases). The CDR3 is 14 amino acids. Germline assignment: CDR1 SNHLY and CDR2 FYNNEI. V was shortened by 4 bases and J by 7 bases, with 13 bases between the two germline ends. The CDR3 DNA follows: TGTGCCAGCAGTGCTAGCTCCCGTCACGGGGAGCTGTTTTTT. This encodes CASSASSRHGELFF.

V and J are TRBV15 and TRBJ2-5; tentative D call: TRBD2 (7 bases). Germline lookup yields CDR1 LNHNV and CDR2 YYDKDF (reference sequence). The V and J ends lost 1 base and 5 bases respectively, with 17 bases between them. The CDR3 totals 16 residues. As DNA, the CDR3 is TGTGCCACCAGCAGAGTTATTACGGGGGGCCGGGAGACCCAGTACTTC. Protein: CATSRVITGGRETQYF.

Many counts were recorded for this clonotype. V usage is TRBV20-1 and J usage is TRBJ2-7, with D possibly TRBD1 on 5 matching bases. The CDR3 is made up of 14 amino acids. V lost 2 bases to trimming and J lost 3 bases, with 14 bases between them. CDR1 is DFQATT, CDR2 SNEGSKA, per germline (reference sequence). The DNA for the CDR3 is TGCAGTGCTAGACTGGCAGGGTTAAGCTACGAGCAGTACTTC. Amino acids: CSARLAGLSYEQYF.

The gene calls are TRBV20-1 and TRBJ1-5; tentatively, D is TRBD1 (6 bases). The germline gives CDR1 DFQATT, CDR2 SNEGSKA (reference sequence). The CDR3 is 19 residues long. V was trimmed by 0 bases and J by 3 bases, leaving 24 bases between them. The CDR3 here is CSARDVGGLPGGFNQPQHF. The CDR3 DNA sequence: TGCAGTGCTAGAGATGTAGGGGGGCTCCCCGGGGGCTTCAATCAGCCCCAGCATTTT.

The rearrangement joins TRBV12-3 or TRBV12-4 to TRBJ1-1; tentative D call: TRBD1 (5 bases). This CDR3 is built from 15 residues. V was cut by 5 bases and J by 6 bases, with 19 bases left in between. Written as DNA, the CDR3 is TGTGCCAGCAGTGCCCAAGACAGTTACAACTCTGAAGCTTTCTTT. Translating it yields CASSAQDSYNSEAFF.

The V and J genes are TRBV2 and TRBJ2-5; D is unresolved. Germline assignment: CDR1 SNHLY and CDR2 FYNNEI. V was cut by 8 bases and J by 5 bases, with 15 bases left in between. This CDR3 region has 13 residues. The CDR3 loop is CASLVSNMETQYF. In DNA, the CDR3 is TGTGCCAGCTTAGTGAGTAACATGGAGACCCAGTACTTC. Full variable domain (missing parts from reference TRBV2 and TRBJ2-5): EPEVTQTPSHQVTQMGQEVILRCVPISNHLYFYWYRQILGQKVEFLVSFYNNEISEKSEIFDDQFSVERPDGSNFTLKIRSTKLEDSAMYFCASLVSNMETQYFGPGTRLLVL.

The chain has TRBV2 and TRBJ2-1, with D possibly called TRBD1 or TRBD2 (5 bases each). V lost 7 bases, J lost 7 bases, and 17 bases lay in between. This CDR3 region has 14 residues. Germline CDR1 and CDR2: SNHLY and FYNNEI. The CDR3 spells CASTRDGGWNEQFF. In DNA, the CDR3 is TGTGCCAGCACTAGGGACGGAGGTTGGAATGAGCAGTTCTTC.

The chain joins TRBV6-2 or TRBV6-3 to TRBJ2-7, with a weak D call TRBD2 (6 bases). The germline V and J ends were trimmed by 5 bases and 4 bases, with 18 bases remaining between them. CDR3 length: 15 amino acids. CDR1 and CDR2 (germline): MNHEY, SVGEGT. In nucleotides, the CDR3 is TGTGCCAGCAGTAACCCGGCGGGGACCCTTTACGAGCAGTACTTC. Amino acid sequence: CASSNPAGTLYEQYF.

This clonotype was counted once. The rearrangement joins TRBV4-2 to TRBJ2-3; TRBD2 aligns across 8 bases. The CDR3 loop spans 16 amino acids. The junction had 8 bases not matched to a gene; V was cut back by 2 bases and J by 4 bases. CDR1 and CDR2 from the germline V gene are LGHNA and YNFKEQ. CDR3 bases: TGTGCCAGCAGCCAACGGACCGGGGGGGATTCAGATACGCAGTATTTT. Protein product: CASSQRTGGDSDTQYF.

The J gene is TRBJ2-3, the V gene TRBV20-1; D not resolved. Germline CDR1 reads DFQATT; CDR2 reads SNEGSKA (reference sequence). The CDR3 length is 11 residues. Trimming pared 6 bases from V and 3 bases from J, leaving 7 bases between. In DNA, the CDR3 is TGCAGTGCCTCCAAAACAGATACGCAGTATTTT. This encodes CSASKTDTQYF.

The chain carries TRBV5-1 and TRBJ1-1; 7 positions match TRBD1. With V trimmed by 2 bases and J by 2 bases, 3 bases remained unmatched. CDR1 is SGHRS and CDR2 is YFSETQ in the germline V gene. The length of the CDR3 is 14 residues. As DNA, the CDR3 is TGCGCCAGCAGCTTCAACAGGGGAAACACTGAAGCTTTCTTT. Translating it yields CASSFNRGNTEAFF.

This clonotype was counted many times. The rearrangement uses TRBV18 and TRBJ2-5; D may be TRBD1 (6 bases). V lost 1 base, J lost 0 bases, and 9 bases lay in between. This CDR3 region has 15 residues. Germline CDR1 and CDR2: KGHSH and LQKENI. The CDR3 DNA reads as TGTGCCAGCTCACCACGAGGGGGATACCAAGAGACCCAGTACTTC. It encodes CASSPRGGYQETQYF.

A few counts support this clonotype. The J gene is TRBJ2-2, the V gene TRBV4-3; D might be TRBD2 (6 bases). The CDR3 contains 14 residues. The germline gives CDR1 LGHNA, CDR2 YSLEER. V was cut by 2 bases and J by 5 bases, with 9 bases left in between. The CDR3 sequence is CASSQSSGTGELFF. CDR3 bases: TGCGCCAGCAGCCAATCGAGCGGGACCGGGGAGCTGTTTTTT.

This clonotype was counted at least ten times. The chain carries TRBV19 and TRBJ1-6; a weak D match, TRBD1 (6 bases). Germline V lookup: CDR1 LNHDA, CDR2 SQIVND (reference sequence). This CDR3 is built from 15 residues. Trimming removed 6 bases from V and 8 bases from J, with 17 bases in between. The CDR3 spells CASRDRGGRDSPLHF. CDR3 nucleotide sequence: TGTGCCAGTAGAGACCGTGGGGGGCGCGATTCACCCCTCCACTTT.

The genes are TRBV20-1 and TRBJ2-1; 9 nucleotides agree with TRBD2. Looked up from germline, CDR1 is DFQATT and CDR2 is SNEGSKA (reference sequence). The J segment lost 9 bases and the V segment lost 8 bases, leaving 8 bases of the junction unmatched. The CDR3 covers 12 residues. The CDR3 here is CSSSGGRFEQFF. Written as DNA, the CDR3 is TGCAGTAGTAGCGGGGGAAGGTTTGAGCAGTTCTTC.